The clone carrying this TCR beta chain was counted only a few times. The data were taken from a study of blood T cell repertoires in COVID-19. In the study overall: From the United States, Italy and Spain came samples of acute and convalescent COVID-19. PBMCs, B-cell-depleted T cells, or T cells were the source of the cDNA or gDNA that made up the material.

CDR3 size: 14 residues. Trimming took 1 base from V and 0 from J, leaving 5 bases between them. From germline, CDR1 is SGHNT and CDR2 YYREEE (reference sequence). Methods used by the authors: Amplified reference gene primers provided the basis for estimating nucleated cell counts. Here immunoSEQ multiplex PCR was the method, and the copy in TCRdb shows in-frame clones only, minus some. That table supplies the V and J calls and clone size; D and trimming were determined from the DNA. The sample contains about 64,000 clones, about 86% of which appear only once. Sequencing input: peripheral blood. This chain joins TRBV5-4 and TRBJ1-3; D not certain. The sequence derives from a man aged 35-49 years with acute or convalescent COVID-19. DNA of the CDR3: TGTGCCAGCAGCTTGTTTAGCTCTGGAAACACCATATATTTT. It translates to CASSLFSSGNTIYF.